This T cell receptor beta chain is drawn from a study of blood T cell repertoires in COVID-19. Study at large: The United States, Italy and Spain supplied acute and convalescent COVID-19 samples.

The Seattle patients joined while their infection was active and were tracked longitudinally afterward. Authors' methods: Estimation of nucleated cell counts was performed using reference gene primer amplification. Method: immunoSEQ multiplex PCR; TCRdb's copy keeps in-frame clones and lacks some. V and J calls and clone size are copied from that table; D and trimming were computed from the DNA. Here the sample spans 200,000 to 300,000 clones, more than 85% being singletons. V was pared by 5 bases and J by 5 bases, with 24 bases between. The germline gives CDR1 SGHVS, CDR2 FQNEAQ. This CDR3 has 17 residues.

The receptor was derived from a person under 35 with COVID-19, enrolled during active disease. The rearrangement uses TRBV7-8 and TRBJ2-5; D unclear. What was sequenced was peripheral blood. The CDR3 reads CASSRHARRVLDETQYF. As DNA, the CDR3 is TGTGCCAGCAGCCGGCACGCCAGACGGGTCCTTGATGAGACCCAGTACTTC.